This TCR beta chain was obtained from a study of T cell responses to AZD1222 COVID-19 vaccine. Assay: immunoSEQ multiplex PCR; the TCRdb copy retains only in-frame clones and omits some. The repertoire consists of more than 150,000 clones, with roughly 92% occurring once and the leading ten covering roughly a tenth. V lost 4 bases, J lost 2 bases, and 7 bases stayed unmatched. The CDR3 length is 16 residues. From germline, CDR1 is SGHRS and CDR2 YFSETQ. Study conclusions and caveats: At baseline, seropositivity was found in only a handful of AZD1222 recipients.

Worth noting for this clone: Its antigen is unknown.

V is TRBV5-1 and J is TRBJ2-5; 11 bases agree with TRBD2. The specimen was peripheral blood, collected on day 0 of AZD1222 vaccination. This TCR was recovered from an adult in good health. CDR3: CASSTFRTSGQETQYF. CDR3 nucleotide sequence: TGCGCCAGCAGCACTTTTCGGACTAGCGGGCAAGAGACCCAGTACTTC. The whole variable domain, filled in from reference TRBV5-1 and TRBJ2-5, reads KAGVTQTPRYLIKTRGQQVTLSCSPISGHRSVSWYQQTPGQGLQFLFEYFSETQRNKGNFPGRFSGRQFSNSRSEMNVSTLELGDSALYLCASSTFRTSGQETQYFGPGTRLLVL.